A selection of T cell receptor beta chains follows, all from one sample in a study of T cells in Graves' hyperthyroidism and ophthalmopathy. TCRdb independently ran MiXCR on the multiplex PCR reads; one entry per CDR3 protein. The sample consists of about 290,000 distinct CDR3 sequences, about 13% of them appearing once. The material sequenced was blood. The receptors here all came from a woman aged 40-49 years with Graves' hyperthyroidism. The CDR3 runs from the conserved cysteine through the conserved F or W. A D gene is named only where the DNA matches it firmly. Clone size is stated in some rows and not others, as once, few, many or a class when expanded.

clone size: -; V gene: TRBV9; D gene: TRBD2; J gene: TRBJ2-7; CDR3 protein: CASSDHREGAGMRNEQYF; CDR3 DNA: TGTGCCAGCAGCGACCACCGTGAGGGAGCGGGAATGAGAAATGAGCAGTACTTC
clone size: many; V gene: TRBV20-1; D gene: TRBD2; J gene: TRBJ2-7; CDR3 protein: CSARDSGGTYEQYF; CDR3 DNA: TGCAGTGCTAGAGATAGCGGGGGTACCTACGAGCAGTACTTC
clone size: few; V gene: TRBV30; D gene: -; J gene: TRBJ1-3; CDR3 protein: CAWNLLRSGNTIYF; CDR3 DNA: TGTGCCTGGAATCTCCTGAGATCTGGAAACACCATATATTTT
clone size: -; V gene: TRBV7-6; D gene: -; J gene: TRBJ1-5; CDR3 protein: CASSLGVAQPQHF; CDR3 DNA: TGTGCCAGCAGCTTAGGGGTGGCCCAGCCCCAGCATTTT
clone size: many; V gene: TRBV7-9; D gene: -; J gene: TRBJ1-4; CDR3 protein: CASSSHSNEKLFF; CDR3 DNA: TGTGCCAGCAGTTCACATAGTAATGAAAAACTGTTTTTT
clone size: few; V gene: TRBV11-2; D gene: -; J gene: TRBJ2-3; CDR3 protein: CASSLILRTDTQYF; CDR3 DNA: TGTGCCAGCAGCTTAATTCTCCGCACAGATACGCAGTATTTT
clone size: -; V gene: TRBV4-1; D gene: -; J gene: TRBJ1-2; CDR3 protein: CASSQGGGRANYGYTF; CDR3 DNA: TGCGCCAGCAGCCAGGGGGGGGGTCGAGCTAACTATGGCTACACCTTC
clone size: -; V gene: TRBV29-1; D gene: -; J gene: TRBJ2-2; CDR3 protein: CSVSGQGVGAGELFF; CDR3 DNA: TGCAGCGTTAGCGGGCAGGGGGTGGGTGCCGGGGAGCTGTTTTTT
clone size: -; V gene: TRBV5-1; D gene: TRBD1; J gene: TRBJ2-7; CDR3 protein: CASSLGRQGGAYEQYF; CDR3 DNA: TGCGCCAGCAGCTTGGGGCGACAGGGTGGCGCCTACGAGCAGTACTTC
clone size: many; V gene: TRBV5-5; D gene: TRBD1; J gene: TRBJ1-2; CDR3 protein: CASSPISTDRAEGYTF; CDR3 DNA: TGTGCCAGCAGCCCTATATCGACGGACAGGGCCGAGGGCTACACCTTC
clone size: -; V gene: TRBV29-1; D gene: -; J gene: TRBJ2-5; CDR3 protein: CSVDPDGTQYF; CDR3 DNA: TGCAGCGTTGATCCAGACGGGACCCAGTACTTC
clone size: -; V gene: TRBV28; D gene: TRBD1; J gene: TRBJ2-6; CDR3 protein: CASSYPRTGGSGANVLTF; CDR3 DNA: TGTGCCAGCAGTTACCCAAGGACAGGGGGCTCTGGGGCCAACGTCCTGACTTTC
clone size: many; V gene: TRBV6-1; D gene: TRBD1; J gene: TRBJ1-5; CDR3 protein: CASKDRGLGFQPQHF; CDR3 DNA: TGTGCCAGCAAAGACAGGGGTTTAGGATTTCAGCCCCAGCATTTT
clone size: many; V gene: TRBV11-2; D gene: -; J gene: TRBJ2-7; CDR3 protein: CASSLVTEGGQYF; CDR3 DNA: TGTGCCAGCAGCTTAGTTACAGAAGGTGGGCAGTACTTC
clone size: many; V gene: TRBV7-2; D gene: TRBD1; J gene: TRBJ2-7; CDR3 protein: CASSLRQGPSYEQYF; CDR3 DNA: TGTGCCAGCAGCTTAAGACAGGGACCCTCCTACGAGCAGTACTTC
clone size: few; V gene: TRBV6-1; D gene: -; J gene: TRBJ1-3; CDR3 protein: CASRGLPSSLSGNTIYF; CDR3 DNA: TGTGCCAGCAGAGGACTACCATCTTCTCTCTCTGGAAACACCATATATTTT
clone size: many; V gene: TRBV5-6; D gene: -; J gene: TRBJ1-2; CDR3 protein: CASSLAGVERQNYGYTF; CDR3 DNA: TGTGCCAGCAGCTTGGCCGGAGTCGAACGACAAAACTATGGCTACACCTTC
clone size: many; V gene: TRBV7-9; D gene: -; J gene: TRBJ1-1; CDR3 protein: CASSLELIEAFF; CDR3 DNA: TGTGCCAGCAGCTTAGAGTTGATAGAAGCTTTCTTT
clone size: few; V gene: TRBV27; D gene: -; J gene: TRBJ2-6; CDR3 protein: CASSDSGANVLTF; CDR3 DNA: TGTGCCAGCAGCGATTCTGGGGCCAACGTCCTGACTTTC
clone size: many; V gene: TRBV29-1; D gene: -; J gene: TRBJ1-1; CDR3 protein: CSAGAMNTEAFF; CDR3 DNA: TGCAGCGCCGGGGCGATGAACACTGAAGCTTTCTTT